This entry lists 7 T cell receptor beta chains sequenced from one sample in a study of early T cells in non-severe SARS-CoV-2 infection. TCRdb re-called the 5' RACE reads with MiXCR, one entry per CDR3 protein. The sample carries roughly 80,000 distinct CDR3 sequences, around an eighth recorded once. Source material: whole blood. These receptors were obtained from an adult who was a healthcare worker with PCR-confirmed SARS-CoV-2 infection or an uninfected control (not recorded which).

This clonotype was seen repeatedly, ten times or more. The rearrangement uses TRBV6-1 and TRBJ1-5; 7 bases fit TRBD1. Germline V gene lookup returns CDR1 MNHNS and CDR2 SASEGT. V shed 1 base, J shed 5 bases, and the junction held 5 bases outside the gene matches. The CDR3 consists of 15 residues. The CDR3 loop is CASSEEKTGYQPQHF. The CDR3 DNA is TGTGCCAGCAGTGAAGAGAAGACAGGGTATCAGCCCCAGCATTTT.

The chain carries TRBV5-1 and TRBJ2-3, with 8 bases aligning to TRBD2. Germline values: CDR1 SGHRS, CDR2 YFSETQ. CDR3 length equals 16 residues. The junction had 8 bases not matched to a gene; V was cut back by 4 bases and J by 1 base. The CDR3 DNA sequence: TGCGCCAGCAGCCAAGGCGGGGGGCCGGGCACAGATACGCAGTATTTT. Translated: CASSQGGGPGTDTQYF.

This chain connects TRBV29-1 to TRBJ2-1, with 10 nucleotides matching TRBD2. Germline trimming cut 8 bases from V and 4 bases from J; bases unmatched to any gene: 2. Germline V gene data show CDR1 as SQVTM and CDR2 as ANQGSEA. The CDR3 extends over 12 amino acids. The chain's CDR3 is CSRTSGYNEQFF. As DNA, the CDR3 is TGCAGCCGGACTAGCGGTTACAATGAGCAGTTCTTC.

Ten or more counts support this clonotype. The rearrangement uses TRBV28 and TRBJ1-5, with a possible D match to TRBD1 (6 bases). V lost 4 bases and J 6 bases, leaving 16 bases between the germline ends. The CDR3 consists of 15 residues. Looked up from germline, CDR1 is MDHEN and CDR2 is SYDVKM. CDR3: CASSSSGGGGQPQHF. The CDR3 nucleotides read TGTGCCAGCAGTTCCTCCGGAGGGGGTGGTCAGCCCCAGCATTTT.

The CDR3 DNA reads as TGTGCCAGCAGCTTAGTTCGGGGAAGGGAGCAGTACTTC. It is translated as CASSLVRGREQYF. This rearrangement joins TRBV7-6 to TRBJ2-7; TRBD2 might be the D (5 bases). There are 13 residues in the CDR3. Trimming removed 1 base at V and 7 bases at J, with 11 bases between. In germline, CDR1 is SGHVS, CDR2 FNYEAQ.

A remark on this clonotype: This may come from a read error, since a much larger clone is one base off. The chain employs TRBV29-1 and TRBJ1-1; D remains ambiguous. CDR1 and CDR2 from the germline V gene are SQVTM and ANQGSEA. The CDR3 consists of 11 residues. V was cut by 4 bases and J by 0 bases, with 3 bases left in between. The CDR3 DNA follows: TGCAGCGTTGGGTTGAACACTGAAGCTTTCTTT. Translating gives CSVGLNTEAFF.

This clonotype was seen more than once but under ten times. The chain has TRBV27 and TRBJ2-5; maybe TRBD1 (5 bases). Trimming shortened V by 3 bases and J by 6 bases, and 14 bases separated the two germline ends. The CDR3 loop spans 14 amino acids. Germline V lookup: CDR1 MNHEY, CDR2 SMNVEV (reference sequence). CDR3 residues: CASSFQGTSKTQYF. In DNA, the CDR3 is TGTGCCAGCAGTTTCCAGGGAACCTCGAAGACCCAGTACTTC.